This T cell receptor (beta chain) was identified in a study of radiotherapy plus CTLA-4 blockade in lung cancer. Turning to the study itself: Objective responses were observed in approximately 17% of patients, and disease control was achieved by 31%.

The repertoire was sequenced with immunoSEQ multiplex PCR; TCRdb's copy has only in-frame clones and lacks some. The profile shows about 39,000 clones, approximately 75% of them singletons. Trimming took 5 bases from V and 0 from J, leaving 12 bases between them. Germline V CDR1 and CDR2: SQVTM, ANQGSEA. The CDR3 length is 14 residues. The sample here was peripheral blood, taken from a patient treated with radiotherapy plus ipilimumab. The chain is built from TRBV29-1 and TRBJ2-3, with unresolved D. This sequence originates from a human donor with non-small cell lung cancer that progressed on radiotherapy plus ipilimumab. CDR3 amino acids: CSVRETHSTDTQYF. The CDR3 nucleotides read TGCAGCGTTCGTGAGACACATAGCACAGATACGCAGTATTTT.